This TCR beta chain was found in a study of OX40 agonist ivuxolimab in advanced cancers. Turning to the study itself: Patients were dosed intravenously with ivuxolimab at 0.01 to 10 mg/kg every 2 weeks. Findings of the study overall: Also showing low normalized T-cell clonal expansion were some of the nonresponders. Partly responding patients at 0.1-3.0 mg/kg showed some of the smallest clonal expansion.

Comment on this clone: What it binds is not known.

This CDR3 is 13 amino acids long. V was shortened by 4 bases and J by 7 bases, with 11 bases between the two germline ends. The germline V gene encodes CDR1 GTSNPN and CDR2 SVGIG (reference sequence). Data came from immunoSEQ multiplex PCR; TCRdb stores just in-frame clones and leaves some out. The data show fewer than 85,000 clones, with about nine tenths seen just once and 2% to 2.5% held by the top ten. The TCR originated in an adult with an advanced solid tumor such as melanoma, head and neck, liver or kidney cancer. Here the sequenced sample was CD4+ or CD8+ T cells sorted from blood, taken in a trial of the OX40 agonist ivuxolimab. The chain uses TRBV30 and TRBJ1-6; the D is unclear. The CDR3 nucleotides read TGTGCCTGGAACCGGGATCCCAATTCACCCCTCCACTTT. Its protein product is CAWNRDPNSPLHF.